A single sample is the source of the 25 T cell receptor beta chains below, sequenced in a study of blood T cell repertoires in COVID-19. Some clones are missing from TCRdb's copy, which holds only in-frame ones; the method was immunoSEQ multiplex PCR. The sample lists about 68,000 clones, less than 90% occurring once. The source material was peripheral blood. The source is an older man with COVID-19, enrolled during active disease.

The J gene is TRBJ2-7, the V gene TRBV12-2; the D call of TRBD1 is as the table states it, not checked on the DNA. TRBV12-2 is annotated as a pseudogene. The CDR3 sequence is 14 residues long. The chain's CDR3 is CASRSQGTSYEQYF. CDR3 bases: TGTGCAAGTCGCTCTCAGGGGACGTCCTACGAGCAGTACTTC.

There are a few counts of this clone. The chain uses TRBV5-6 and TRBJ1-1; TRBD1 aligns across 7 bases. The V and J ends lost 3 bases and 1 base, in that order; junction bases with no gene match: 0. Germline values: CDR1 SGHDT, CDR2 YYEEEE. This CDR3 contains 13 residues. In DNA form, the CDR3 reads TGTGCCAGCAGCTGGGACAGGAACACTGAAGCTTTCTTT. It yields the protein CASSWDRNTEAFF. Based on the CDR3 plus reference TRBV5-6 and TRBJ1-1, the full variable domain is DAGVTQSPTHLIKTRGQQVTLRCSPKSGHDTVSWYQQALGQGPQFIFQYYEEEERQRGNFPDRFSGHQFPNYSSELNVNALLLGDSALYLCASSWDRNTEAFFGQGTRLTVV.

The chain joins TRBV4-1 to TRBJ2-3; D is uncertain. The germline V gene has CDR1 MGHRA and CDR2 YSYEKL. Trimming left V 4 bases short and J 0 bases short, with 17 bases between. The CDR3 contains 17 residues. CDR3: CASSLFSGISSTDTQYF. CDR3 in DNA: TGCGCCAGCAGCCTATTTTCAGGAATTTCTAGCACAGATACGCAGTATTTT.

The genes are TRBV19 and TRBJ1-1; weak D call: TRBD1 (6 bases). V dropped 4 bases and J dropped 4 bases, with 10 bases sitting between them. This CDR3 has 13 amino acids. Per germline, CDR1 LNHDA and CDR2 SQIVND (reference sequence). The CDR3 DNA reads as TGTGCCAGTAGTACCAGGGGTGTCACTGAAGCTTTCTTT. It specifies CASSTRGVTEAFF.

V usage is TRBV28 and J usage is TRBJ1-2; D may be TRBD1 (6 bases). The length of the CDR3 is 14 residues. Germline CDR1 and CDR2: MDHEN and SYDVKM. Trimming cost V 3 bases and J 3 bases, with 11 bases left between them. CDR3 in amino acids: CASSLGTRYYGYTF. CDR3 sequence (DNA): TGTGCCAGCAGTTTGGGGACAAGATACTATGGCTACACCTTC.

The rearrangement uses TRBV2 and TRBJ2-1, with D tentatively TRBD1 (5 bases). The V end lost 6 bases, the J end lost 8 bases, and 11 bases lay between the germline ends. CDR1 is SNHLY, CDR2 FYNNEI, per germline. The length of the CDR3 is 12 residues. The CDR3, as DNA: TGTGCCAGCAGCCCACAGGTCTATGAGCAGTTCTTC. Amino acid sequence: CASSPQVYEQFF.

This chain's CDR3 is CAIKEGTGGETQYF. The DNA for the CDR3 is TGTGCCATTAAGGAAGGAACAGGGGGGGAGACCCAGTACTTC. The rearrangement joins TRBV7-2 to TRBJ2-5; 8 positions match TRBD1. The V gene's germline CDR1 is SGHTA and CDR2 FQGNSA. The CDR3 runs to 14 residues. V lost 10 bases, J lost 5 bases, and 12 bases stayed unmatched.

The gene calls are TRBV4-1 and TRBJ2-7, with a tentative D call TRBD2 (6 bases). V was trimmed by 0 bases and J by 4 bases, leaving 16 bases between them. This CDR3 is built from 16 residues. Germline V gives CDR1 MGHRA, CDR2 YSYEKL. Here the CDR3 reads CASSQEGNWAGYEQYF. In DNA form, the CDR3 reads TGCGCCAGCAGCCAAGAAGGAAACTGGGCGGGGTACGAGCAGTACTTC.

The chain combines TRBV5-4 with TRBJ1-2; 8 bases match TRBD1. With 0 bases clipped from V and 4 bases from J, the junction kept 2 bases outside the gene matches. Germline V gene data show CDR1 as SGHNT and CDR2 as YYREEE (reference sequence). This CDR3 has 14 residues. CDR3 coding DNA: TGTGCCAGCAGCTTGGTGGACAGGGCCTATGGCTACACCTTC. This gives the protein CASSLVDRAYGYTF. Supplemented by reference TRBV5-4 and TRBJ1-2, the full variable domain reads ETGVTQSPTHLIKTRGQQVTLRCSSQSGHNTVSWYQQALGQGPQFIFQYYREEENGRGNFPPRFSGLQFPNYSSELNVNALELDDSALYLCASSLVDRAYGYTFGSGTRLTVV.

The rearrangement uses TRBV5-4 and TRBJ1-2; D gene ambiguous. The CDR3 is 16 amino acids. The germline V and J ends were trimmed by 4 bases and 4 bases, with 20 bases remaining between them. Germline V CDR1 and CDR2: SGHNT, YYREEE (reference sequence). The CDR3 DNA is TGTGCCAGCAGCCAGAACAGCCACACACCCCCCTATGGCTACACCTTC. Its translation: CASSQNSHTPPYGYTF.

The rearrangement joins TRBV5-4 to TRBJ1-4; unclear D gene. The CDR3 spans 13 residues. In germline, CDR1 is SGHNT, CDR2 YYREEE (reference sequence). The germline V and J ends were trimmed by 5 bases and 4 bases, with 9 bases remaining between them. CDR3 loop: CASRNRSNEKLFF. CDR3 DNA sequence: TGTGCCAGCAGGAACCGGAGTAATGAAAAACTGTTTTTT.

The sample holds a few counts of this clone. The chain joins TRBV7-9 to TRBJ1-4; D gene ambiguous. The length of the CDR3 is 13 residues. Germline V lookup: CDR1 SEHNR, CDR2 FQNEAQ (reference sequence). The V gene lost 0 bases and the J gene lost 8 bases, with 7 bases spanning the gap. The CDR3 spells CASSLAGSEKLFF. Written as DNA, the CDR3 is TGTGCCAGCAGCTTAGCCGGGTCCGAAAAACTGTTTTTT.

CDR3 region: CASSLAGLGYTF. The DNA for the CDR3 is TGTGCCAGCAGCTTAGCAGGGTTGGGCTACACCTTC. The chain uses TRBV11-2 and TRBJ1-2; D perhaps matches TRBD1 (5 bases). CDR3 length equals 12 residues. V lost 1 base and J lost 8, with 8 bases in between. Per germline, CDR1 SGHAT and CDR2 FQNNGV.

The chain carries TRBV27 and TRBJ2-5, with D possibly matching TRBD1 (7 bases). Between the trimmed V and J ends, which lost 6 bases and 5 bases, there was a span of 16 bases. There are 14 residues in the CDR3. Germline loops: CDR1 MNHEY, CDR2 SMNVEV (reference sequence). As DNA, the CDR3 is TGTGCCAGCAGGCCCAGGGGGGCATGGGAGACCCAGTACTTC. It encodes CASRPRGAWETQYF.

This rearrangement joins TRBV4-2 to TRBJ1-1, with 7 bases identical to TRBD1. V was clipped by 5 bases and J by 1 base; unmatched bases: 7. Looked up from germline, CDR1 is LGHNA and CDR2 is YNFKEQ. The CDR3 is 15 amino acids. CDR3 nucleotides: TGTGCCAGCAGCGACAAAGGACAGGCGAACACTGAAGCTTTCTTT. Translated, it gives CASSDKGQANTEAFF.

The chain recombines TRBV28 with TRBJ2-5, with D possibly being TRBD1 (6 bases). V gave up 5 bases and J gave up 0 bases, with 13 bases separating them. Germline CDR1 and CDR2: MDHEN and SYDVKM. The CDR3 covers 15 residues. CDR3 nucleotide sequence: TGTGCCAGCAGTCCGACAGGCCTGTACCAAGAGACCCAGTACTTC. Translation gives CASSPTGLYQETQYF.

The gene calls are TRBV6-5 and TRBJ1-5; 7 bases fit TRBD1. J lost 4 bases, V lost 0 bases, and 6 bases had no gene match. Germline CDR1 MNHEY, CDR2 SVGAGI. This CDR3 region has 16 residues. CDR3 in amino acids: CASSYSSGQRNQPQHF. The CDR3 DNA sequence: TGTGCCAGCAGTTACTCCTCGGGACAGAGGAATCAGCCCCAGCATTTT.

The CDR3 coding sequence is TGTGCCAGCATTTACTCTGGGGCCAACGTCCTGACTTTC. Protein: CASIYSGANVLTF. The genes are TRBV12-3 or TRBV12-4 and TRBJ2-6; no firm D call. Deletions cut 7 bases from V and 0 bases from J, with 4 bases between. CDR3 size: 13 residues.

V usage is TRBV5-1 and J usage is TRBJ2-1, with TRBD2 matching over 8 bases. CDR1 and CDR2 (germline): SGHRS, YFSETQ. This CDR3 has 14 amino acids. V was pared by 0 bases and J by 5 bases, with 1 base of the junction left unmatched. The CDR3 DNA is TGCGCCAGCAGCTTGGAGGGACTAGACAATGAGCAGTTCTTC. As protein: CASSLEGLDNEQFF. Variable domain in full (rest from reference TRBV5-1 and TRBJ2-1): KAGVTQTPRYLIKTRGQQVTLSCSPISGHRSVSWYQQTPGQGLQFLFEYFSETQRNKGNFPGRFSGRQFSNSRSEMNVSTLELGDSALYLCASSLEGLDNEQFFGPGTRLTVL.

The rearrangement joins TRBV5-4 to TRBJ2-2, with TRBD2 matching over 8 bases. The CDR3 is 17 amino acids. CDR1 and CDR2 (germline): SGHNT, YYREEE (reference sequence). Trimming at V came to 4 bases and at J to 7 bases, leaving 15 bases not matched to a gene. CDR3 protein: CASSALTSAGGGGELFF. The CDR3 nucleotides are TGTGCCAGCAGCGCCTTGACTAGCGCGGGGGGAGGCGGGGAGCTGTTTTTT.

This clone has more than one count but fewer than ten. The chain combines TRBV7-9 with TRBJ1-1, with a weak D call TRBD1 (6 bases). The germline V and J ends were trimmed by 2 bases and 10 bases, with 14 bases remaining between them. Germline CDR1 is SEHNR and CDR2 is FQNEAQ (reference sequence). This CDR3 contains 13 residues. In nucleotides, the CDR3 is TGTGCCAGCAGCTTATCGGGACAAGGGAGAGCTTTCTTT. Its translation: CASSLSGQGRAFF.

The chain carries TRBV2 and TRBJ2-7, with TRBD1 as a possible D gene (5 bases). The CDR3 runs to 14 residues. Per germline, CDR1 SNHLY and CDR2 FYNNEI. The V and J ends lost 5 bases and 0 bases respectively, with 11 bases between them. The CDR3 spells CASSILDSSYEQYF. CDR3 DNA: TGTGCCAGCAGTATCCTAGACAGCTCCTACGAGCAGTACTTC.

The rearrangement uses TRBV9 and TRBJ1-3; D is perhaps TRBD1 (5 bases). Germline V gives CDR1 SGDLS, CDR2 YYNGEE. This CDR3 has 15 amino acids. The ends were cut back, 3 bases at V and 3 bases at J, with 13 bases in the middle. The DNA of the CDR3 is TGTGCCAGCAGCGCCGGGGGAGGGTTTGGAAACACCATATATTTT. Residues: CASSAGGGFGNTIYF.

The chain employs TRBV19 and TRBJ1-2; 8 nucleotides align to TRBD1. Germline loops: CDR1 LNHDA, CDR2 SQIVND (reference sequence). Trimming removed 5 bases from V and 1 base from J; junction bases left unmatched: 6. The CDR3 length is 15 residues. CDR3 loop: CASSSPGGNNYGYTF. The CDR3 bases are TGTGCCAGTAGTTCCCCAGGGGGCAATAACTATGGCTACACCTTC.

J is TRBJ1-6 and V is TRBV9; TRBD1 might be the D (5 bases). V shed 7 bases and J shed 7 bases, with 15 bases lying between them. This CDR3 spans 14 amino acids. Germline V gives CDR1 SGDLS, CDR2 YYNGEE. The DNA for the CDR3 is TGTGCCAGCGGAAGGCGCAAGGGGAATTCACCCCTCCACTTT. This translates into CASGRRKGNSPLHF.